The 3 T cell receptor beta chains presented below share a single source sample, sequenced in a study of blood T cell repertoires in COVID-19. Only in-frame clones appear in the TCRdb table, and some are missing; sequencing was by immunoSEQ multiplex PCR. The repertoire includes about 170,000 clones, roughly 85% of them detected once, and approximately 3% sits in the top ten. Sequenced: peripheral blood. The source of these receptors is a human donor with acute or convalescent COVID-19. The donor label of this sample is uncertain.

In this sample, this clone turned up once. This sequence joins TRBV7-5 and TRBJ1-5. TRBV7-5 is shown as a pseudogene. The CDR3 totals 16 residues. The CDR3 nucleotides are TGTGTCAGAAGCCTATACCCGGGCAGGGACTATCAGCCCCAGCATTTT. It translates to CVRSLYPGRDYQPQHF.

The J gene is TRBJ1-6, the V gene TRBV27, with D hard to call. The germline V gene encodes CDR1 MNHEY and CDR2 SMNVEV (reference sequence). The CDR3 contains 14 residues. V lost 6 bases to trimming and J lost 5 bases, with 11 bases between them. CDR3 sequence (DNA): TGTGCCAGCAGGACCACGGGGAATAATTCACCCCTCCACTTT. Translated, it gives CASRTTGNNSPLHF.

The chain employs TRBV7-2 and TRBJ1-6; maybe TRBD1 (6 bases). The CDR3 sequence is 15 residues long. Trimming shortened V by 9 bases and J by 10 bases, and 22 bases separated the two germline ends. The germline V gene has CDR1 SGHTA and CDR2 FQGNSA. The CDR3 is CASRTGGARGSPLHF. In DNA, the CDR3 is TGTGCCAGTCGGACTGGGGGGGCGCGAGGGTCACCCCTCCACTTT. Variable domain in full (rest from reference TRBV7-2 and TRBJ1-6): GAGVSQSPSNKVTEKGKDVELRCDPISGHTALYWYRQSLGQGLEFLIYFQGNSAPDKSGLPSDRFSAERTGGSVSTLTIQRTQQEDSAVYLCASRTGGARGSPLHFGNGTRLTVT.